The clone carrying this TCR beta chain was recorded once. The data stem from a study of blood T cell repertoires in COVID-19. For the study at large: The study drew acute and convalescent COVID-19 samples from the United States, Italy and Spain. PBMCs, B-cell-depleted T cells, or T cells provided the cDNA or gDNA that made up the material.

V was cut by 3 bases and J by 6 bases, with 9 bases left in between. The germline V gene encodes CDR1 SGHNT and CDR2 YYREEE (reference sequence). The CDR3 loop spans 13 amino acids. Original analysis: Reference gene primer amplification in the assay estimated nucleated cell counts. The method was immunoSEQ multiplex PCR; TCRdb's version includes in-frame clones alone and lacks a portion of them. V and J calls and clone size are given by that table; D and trimming were obtained from the DNA. The sample consists of hundreds of thousands of clones, approximately 82% of them appearing once. The material sequenced was peripheral blood. The sequence derives from a woman of 80 years or more with acute or convalescent COVID-19. The rearrangement uses TRBV5-4 and TRBJ2-2; no clear D. The CDR3 here is CASSSTLAGELFF. Here the CDR3 DNA reads TGTGCCAGCAGCTCCACTCTGGCCGGGGAGCTGTTTTTT.